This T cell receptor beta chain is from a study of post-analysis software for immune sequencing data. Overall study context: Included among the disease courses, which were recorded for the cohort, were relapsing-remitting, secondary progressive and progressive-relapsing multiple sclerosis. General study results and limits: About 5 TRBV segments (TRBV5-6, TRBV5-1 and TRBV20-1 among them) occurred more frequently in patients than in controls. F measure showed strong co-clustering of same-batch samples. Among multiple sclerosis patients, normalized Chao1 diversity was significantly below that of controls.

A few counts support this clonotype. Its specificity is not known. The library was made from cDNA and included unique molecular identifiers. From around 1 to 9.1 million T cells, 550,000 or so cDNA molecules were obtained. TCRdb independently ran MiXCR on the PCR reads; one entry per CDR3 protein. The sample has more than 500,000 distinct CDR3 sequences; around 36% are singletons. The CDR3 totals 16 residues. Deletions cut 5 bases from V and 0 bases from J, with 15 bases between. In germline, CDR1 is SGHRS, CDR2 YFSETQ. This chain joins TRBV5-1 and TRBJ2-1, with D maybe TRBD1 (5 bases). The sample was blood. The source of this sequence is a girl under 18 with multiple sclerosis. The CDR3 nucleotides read TGCGCCAGCAGGAAGCCGACAGATAGCTCCTACAATGAGCAGTTCTTC. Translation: CASRKPTDSSYNEQFF. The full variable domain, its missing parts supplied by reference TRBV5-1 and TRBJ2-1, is KAGVTQTPRYLIKTRGQQVTLSCSPISGHRSVSWYQQTPGQGLQFLFEYFSETQRNKGNFPGRFSGRQFSNSRSEMNVSTLELGDSALYLCASRKPTDSSYNEQFFGPGTRLTVL.